This T cell receptor (beta chain) was recorded in a study of OX40 agonist ivuxolimab in advanced cancers. Looking at the study overall: Previous treatment with anti-PD-1, anti-PD-L1 or anti-CTLA-4 therapy was allowed; 35% to 50% had received some.

With regard to this clone: The target antigen is unknown.

Study-level results: The authors also found low normalized T-cell clonal expansion in some nonresponders.

Clones were read by immunoSEQ multiplex PCR, and TCRdb kept only the in-frame ones, dropping some. This table has some 17,000 clones, around 87% appearing once. CDR3 length: 15 amino acids. With 0 bases removed from V and 2 bases from J, the gap between germline ends came to 12 bases. The germline V gene encodes CDR1 SGHRS and CDR2 YFSETQ. This sequence originates from an adult with an advanced solid tumor such as melanoma, head and neck, liver or kidney cancer. This chain links TRBV5-1 with TRBJ2-7, with D possibly matching TRBD1 (6 bases). The sequences come from CD4+ or CD8+ T cells sorted from blood, collected in a trial of the OX40 agonist ivuxolimab. CDR3 sequence (DNA): TGCGCCAGCAGCTTGGCCAGGGGTCCTCCCTACGAGCAGTACTTC. Its protein product is CASSLARGPPYEQYF.